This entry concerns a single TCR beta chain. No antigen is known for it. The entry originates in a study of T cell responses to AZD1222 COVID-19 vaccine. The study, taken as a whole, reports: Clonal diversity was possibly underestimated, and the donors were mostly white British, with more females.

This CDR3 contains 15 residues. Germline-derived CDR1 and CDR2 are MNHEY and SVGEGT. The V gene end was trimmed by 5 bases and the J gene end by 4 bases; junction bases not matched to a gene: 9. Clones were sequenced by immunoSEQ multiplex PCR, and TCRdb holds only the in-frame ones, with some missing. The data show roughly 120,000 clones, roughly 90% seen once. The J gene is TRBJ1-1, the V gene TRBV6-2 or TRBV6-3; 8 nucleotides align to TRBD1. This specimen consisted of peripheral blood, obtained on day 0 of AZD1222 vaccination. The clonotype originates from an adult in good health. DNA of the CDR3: TGTGCCAGCAGTACCCAGGGGGCTTTGGGCACTGAAGCTTTCTTT. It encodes CASSTQGALGTEAFF.